The 21 T cell receptor beta chains below come from one sample, sequenced in a study of blood T cell repertoires in COVID-19. This table comes from immunoSEQ multiplex PCR, and its TCRdb copy is limited to in-frame clones, with some not included. This table holds hundreds of thousands of clones, 86% found once. Input material: peripheral blood. These receptors were taken from a woman aged 25 to 39 with active or convalescent COVID-19.

The chain is built from TRBV30 and TRBJ1-6; a possible D gene is TRBD1 (5 bases). Germline V gene sequence: CDR1 GTSNPN, CDR2 SVGIG (reference sequence). V was cut by 0 bases and J by 9 bases, with 9 bases left in between. This CDR3 is built from 13 residues. CDR3 residues: CAWSVQAASPLHF. The CDR3, as DNA: TGTGCCTGGAGTGTACAGGCAGCTTCACCCCTCCACTTT.

CDR3 sequence: CASRTLNTEAFF. DNA of the CDR3: TGTGCCAGCAGAACACTGAACACTGAAGCTTTCTTT. This sequence joins TRBV27 and TRBJ1-1; D is unclear. CDR3 length: 12 residues. The V and J ends lost 6 bases and 0 bases respectively, with 5 bases between them. Germline CDR1 reads MNHEY; CDR2 reads SMNVEV (reference sequence).

A word on this clone: Other DNA sequences in the sample encode the same CDR3. The chain employs TRBV5-1 and TRBJ2-5; 7 nucleotides agree with TRBD1. This CDR3 contains 13 residues. Germline CDR1 reads SGHRS; CDR2 reads YFSETQ. Trimming at V came to 4 bases and at J to 2 bases, leaving 2 bases not matched to a gene. CDR3 region: CASSVGQQETQYF. The CDR3 coding sequence is TGCGCCAGCAGCGTGGGACAGCAAGAGACCCAGTACTTC. Filled out from reference TRBV5-1 and TRBJ2-5, the complete variable domain reads KAGVTQTPRYLIKTRGQQVTLSCSPISGHRSVSWYQQTPGQGLQFLFEYFSETQRNKGNFPGRFSGRQFSNSRSEMNVSTLELGDSALYLCASSVGQQETQYFGPGTRLLVL.

This clone was seen a handful of times. The gene calls are TRBV2 and TRBJ2-5, with unresolved D. Trimming removed 2 bases from V and 5 bases from J, with 9 bases in between. The germline V gene has CDR1 SNHLY and CDR2 FYNNEI. This CDR3 has 13 amino acids. DNA for the CDR3: TGTGCCAGCAGTGAACGGCAGGTGGAGACCCAGTACTTC. The encoded protein is CASSERQVETQYF.

The chain carries TRBV7-9 and TRBJ2-2, with D possibly being TRBD2 (6 bases). The ends were cut back, 1 base at V and 0 bases at J, with 15 bases in the middle. Germline V lookup: CDR1 SEHNR, CDR2 FQNEAQ (reference sequence). This CDR3 region has 18 residues. The CDR3 coding sequence is TGTGCCAGCAGCTTAGGAAGTCGACTAGACGCGAACACCGGGGAGCTGTTTTTT. Translating it yields CASSLGSRLDANTGELFF.

The chain carries TRBV4-1 and TRBJ1-1; D not certain. Germline V gives CDR1 MGHRA, CDR2 YSYEKL. This CDR3 is built from 15 residues. The germline V and J ends were trimmed by 2 bases and 5 bases, with 15 bases remaining between them. This chain's CDR3 is CASSQPPGSGTEAFF. The DNA of the CDR3 is TGCGCCAGCAGCCAACCACCAGGCTCGGGGACTGAAGCTTTCTTT.

CDR3 loop: CASSLDSVDTQYF. CDR3 DNA: TGCGCCAGCAGCCTCGACAGTGTAGATACGCAGTATTTT. The chain combines TRBV4-1 with TRBJ2-3, with D perhaps TRBD1 (5 bases). V lost 4 bases and J lost 5, with 10 bases in between. The CDR3 has 13 amino acids. The germline CDR1 and CDR2 sequences are MGHRA and YSYEKL.

This chain links TRBV14 with TRBJ2-7; 10 nucleotides agree with TRBD1. Germline values: CDR1 SGHDN, CDR2 FVKESK. After removal of 1 base from V and 4 bases from J, the junction contained 10 bases not matched to a gene. This CDR3 region has 17 residues. CDR3 nucleotide sequence: TGTGCCAGCAGCCAAGTCACCGGGACAGGGGTCTCATACGAGCAGTACTTC. It translates to CASSQVTGTGVSYEQYF.

The rearrangement joins TRBV19 to TRBJ2-3; D might be TRBD1 (5 bases). The ends were cut back, 4 bases at V and 9 bases at J, with 17 bases in the middle. This CDR3 comprises 14 residues. CDR1 and CDR2 (germline): LNHDA, SQIVND (reference sequence). CDR3 amino acids: CASSNSWAQGTQYF. The CDR3 DNA follows: TGTGCCAGTAGTAATAGTTGGGCCCAGGGCACGCAGTATTTT.

The rearrangement joins TRBV4-1 to TRBJ2-5, with a tentative D call TRBD1 (6 bases). Per germline, CDR1 MGHRA and CDR2 YSYEKL. V was trimmed by 4 bases and J by 3 bases, leaving 24 bases between them. There are 18 residues in the CDR3. The DNA of the CDR3 is TGCGCCAGCAGCCCCGGGGATAAAACGACAGGAGGAGAAGAGACCCAGTACTTC. Translation gives CASSPGDKTTGGEETQYF.

The chain links TRBV7-8 to TRBJ1-1; 7 positions agree with TRBD1. J was trimmed by 0 bases and V by 4 bases; bases with no gene match: 5. The germline CDR1 and CDR2 sequences are SGHVS and FQNEAQ. The CDR3 extends over 15 amino acids. CDR3 loop: CASSSGGVMNTEAFF. CDR3 nucleotides: TGTGCCAGCAGCTCAGGGGGTGTCATGAACACTGAAGCTTTCTTT. Combining the CDR3 with reference TRBV7-8 and TRBJ1-1 gives the whole variable domain GAGVSQSPRYKVAKRGQDVALRCDPISGHVSLFWYQQALGQGPEFLTYFQNEAQLDKSGLPSDRFFAERPEGSVSTLKIQRTQQEDSAVYLCASSSGGVMNTEAFFGQGTRLTVV.

The rearrangement joins TRBV7-9 to TRBJ1-2, with 9 nucleotides matching TRBD1. Per the germline V gene, CDR1 is SEHNR and CDR2 is FQNEAQ (reference sequence). Trimming removed 3 bases from V and 6 bases from J; junction bases left unmatched: 11. The CDR3 extends over 16 amino acids. The CDR3 protein is CASSFRTGVEENGYTF. The CDR3 DNA is TGTGCCAGCAGCTTCCGGACAGGGGTGGAAGAGAATGGCTACACCTTC.

This clone has more than one count but fewer than ten. The chain combines TRBV7-9 with TRBJ1-2; no firm D call. CDR1 is SEHNR and CDR2 is FQNEAQ in the germline V gene (reference sequence). V gave up 3 bases and J gave up 11 bases, with 4 bases separating them. The CDR3 runs 9 residues. Written as DNA, the CDR3 is TGTGCCAGCAGCTTCAATTACACCTTC. It yields the protein CASSFNYTF.

V is TRBV5-5 and J is TRBJ1-2; 9 bases are shared with TRBD1. Germline assignment: CDR1 SGHKS and CDR2 YYEKEE (reference sequence). After removal of 4 bases from V and 4 bases from J, the junction contained 8 bases not matched to a gene. CDR3 size: 15 residues. CDR3 protein: CASSLTMTGGYGYTF. The CDR3 nucleotides read TGTGCCAGCAGCCTGACAATGACAGGGGGCTATGGCTACACCTTC.

The V call is TRBV13, the J call TRBJ1-1, with D hard to call. Germline CDR1 reads PRHDT; CDR2 reads FYEKMQ (reference sequence). The ends were cut back, 1 base at V and 0 bases at J, with 9 bases in the middle. This CDR3 contains 15 residues. The CDR3 DNA reads as TGTGCCAGCAGCTTAGTTCCGGGTGTGAACACTGAAGCTTTCTTT. It codes for CASSLVPGVNTEAFF.

This chain links TRBV3-1 (or the pseudogene TRBV3-2) with TRBJ1-2; TRBD1 is a possible D gene (6 bases). CDR3 length: 15 amino acids. Trimming shortened V by 1 base and J by 8 bases, and 17 bases separated the two germline ends. From germline, CDR1 is LGHDT and CDR2 YNNKEL (reference sequence). In nucleotides, the CDR3 is TGTGCCAGCAGCCAAGCAAGGACAGAGGAGCCGGGCTACACCTTC. This encodes CASSQARTEEPGYTF.

The chain uses TRBV29-1 and TRBJ1-5; the match to TRBD1 covers 7 bases. The CDR3 covers 13 residues. The J segment lost 4 bases and the V segment lost 6 bases, leaving 6 bases of the junction unmatched. Germline V gene sequence: CDR1 SQVTM, CDR2 ANQGSEA. DNA for the CDR3: TGCAGCGTAGTACAGGGGATTAATCAGCCCCAGCATTTT. Encoded protein: CSVVQGINQPQHF.

The chain combines TRBV3-1 (or the pseudogene TRBV3-2) with TRBJ1-2; D may be TRBD1 (6 bases). Trimming took 2 bases from V and 6 from J, leaving 7 bases between them. CDR3 size: 12 residues. Looked up from germline, CDR1 is LGHDT and CDR2 is YNNKEL (reference sequence). CDR3 bases: TGTGCCAGCAGCCAAACAGGGAATGGCTACACCTTC. As protein: CASSQTGNGYTF.

This sequence joins TRBV13 and TRBJ2-3; 11 bases are shared with TRBD2. CDR1 PRHDT and CDR2 FYEKMQ come from the germline V gene (reference sequence). The junction had 16 bases not matched to a gene; V was cut back by 7 bases and J by 4 bases. The CDR3 runs to 18 residues. Here the CDR3 DNA reads TGTGCCAGCATTCTCAGAGGGGGACTAGCGGTTACATCAGATACGCAGTATTTT. Translation gives CASILRGGLAVTSDTQYF.

This clone occurred a few times. One end of the junction is discordant with germline, which a read error may explain. The rearrangement uses TRBV6-1 and TRBJ1-2; 12 positions match TRBD1. From germline, CDR1 is MNHNS and CDR2 SASEGT. The CDR3 has 15 residues. The CDR3 sequence is CASSEGTGGFFGYTF. CDR3 sequence (DNA): TGTGCCAGCAGCGAAGGGACAGGGGGCTTTTTTGGCTACACCTTC.

The V call is TRBV28, the J call TRBJ1-5; 7 bases match TRBD1. Germline trimming cut 5 bases from V and 3 bases from J; bases unmatched to any gene: 7. The CDR3 is 15 residues long. Germline CDR1 is MDHEN and CDR2 is SYDVKM. CDR3 in amino acids: CASSADRADNQPQHF. DNA of the CDR3: TGTGCCAGCAGTGCCGACAGGGCGGACAATCAGCCCCAGCATTTT.